This T cell receptor (beta chain) was captured by sequencing in a study of cytomegalovirus exposure and HLA in healthy donors. Study-wide points: The study assumed roughly uniform donor sequencing depth for presence/absence analyses. Apparent HLA restriction characterized most CMV-associated TCR beta chains in a later analysis. In a later analysis, TCR beta V- and J-gene trimming showed a link to a missense DCLRE1C variant.

Of note for this clone: The antigen remains undetermined.

This CDR3 is 16 amino acids long. The V gene's germline CDR1 is SGHNT and CDR2 YYREEE (reference sequence). The trim removed 4 bases at V and 3 bases at J, leaving 5 bases unmatched. PCR used 60 Vbeta primers and 13 Jbeta primers. Profiled with immunoSEQ multiplex PCR; TCRdb holds only in-frame clones, not every one. The table has approximately 150,000 clones, 80% to 90% seen once. The clonotype comes from a man in his fifties or sixties in good health and CMV-seropositive. This chain uses TRBV5-4 with TRBJ2-1, with 12 bases matching TRBD2. Sequenced material: PBMCs. CDR3 region: CASSHPSGGDYNEQFF. In DNA, the CDR3 is TGTGCCAGCAGCCACCCTAGCGGGGGGGACTACAATGAGCAGTTCTTC.